These 20 T cell receptor beta chains were all obtained from the same sample, sequenced in a study of shared clonotypes between healthy human individuals. Assay: immunoSEQ multiplex PCR; the TCRdb copy retains only in-frame clones and omits some. In the table there are some 2,000,000 clones, 85% to 95% of which are singletons. The material sequenced was naive CD4+ T cells sorted from blood. Sample subset: CD45RA+ positively selected. The receptors come from a man between 18 and 35 years old in good health.

The J gene is TRBJ2-5, the V gene TRBV19, with D tentatively TRBD2 (5 bases). V lost 4 bases and J 2 bases, leaving 20 bases between the germline ends. The CDR3 runs 17 residues. Germline lookup yields CDR1 LNHDA and CDR2 SQIVND (reference sequence). CDR3 region: CASSRPTGVKGQETQYF. CDR3 in DNA: TGTGCCAGTAGTAGACCCACCGGGGTAAAGGGACAAGAGACCCAGTACTTC.

The genes are TRBV29-1 and TRBJ2-2; possibly TRBD2 for D (5 bases). This CDR3 spans 14 amino acids. Germline values: CDR1 SQVTM, CDR2 ANQGSEA. Trimming took off 7 bases at V and 8 bases at J, with 20 bases between the two ends. The CDR3 is CSGRGPASGGELFF. The CDR3 coding sequence is TGCAGCGGACGGGGTCCCGCCTCTGGGGGGGAGCTGTTTTTT.

This rearrangement joins TRBV5-6 to TRBJ1-2, with 10 bases aligning to TRBD1. The CDR3 covers 13 residues. The germline V gene encodes CDR1 SGHDT and CDR2 YYEEEE. With V trimmed by 8 bases and J by 9 bases, 10 bases remained unmatched. CDR3 coding DNA: TGTGCCAGTCAAGCCGGGACAGGGGAGCGCTACACCTTC. This sequence encodes CASQAGTGERYTF.

The chain employs TRBV30 and TRBJ2-7; the D is unclear. V was pared by 3 bases and J by 1 base, with 7 bases between. Germline lookup yields CDR1 GTSNPN and CDR2 SVGIG (reference sequence). CDR3 length equals 12 residues. CDR3 nucleotide sequence: TGTGCCTGGAGCATGGTGTCCTACGAGCAGTACTTC. It is translated as CAWSMVSYEQYF. Combining the CDR3 with reference TRBV30 and TRBJ2-7 gives the whole variable domain SQTIHQWPATLVQPVGSPLSLECTVEGTSNPNLYWYRQAAGRGLQLLFYSVGIGQISSEVPQNLSASRPQDRQFILSSKKLLLSDSGFYLCAWSMVSYEQYFGPGTRLTVT.

The chain joins TRBV5-1 to TRBJ2-1; TRBD1 might be the D (5 bases). With 5 bases removed from V and 5 bases from J, the gap between germline ends came to 14 bases. The CDR3 runs 14 residues. CDR1 is SGHRS and CDR2 is YFSETQ in the germline V gene. The DNA for the CDR3 is TGCGCCAGCAGTGAGGTAGTGGGGCACAATGAGCAGTTCTTC. Protein sequence: CASSEVVGHNEQFF.

This clone was picked up one time. The CDR3 loop is CASSALPSGSSYNEQFF. CDR3 nucleotides: TGTGCCAGCAGCGCCCTACCCAGCGGGAGCTCCTACAATGAGCAGTTCTTC. V gene TRBV9 combines with J gene TRBJ2-1; TRBD2 matches at 8 bases. Germline V CDR1 and CDR2: SGDLS, YYNGEE. The J segment lost 0 bases and the V segment lost 3 bases, leaving 8 bases of the junction unmatched. The CDR3 totals 17 residues. The variable domain in full, completed from reference TRBV9 and TRBJ2-1, reads DSGVTQTPKHLITATGQRVTLRCSPRSGDLSVYWYQQSLDQGLQFLIQYYNGEERAKGNILERFSAQQFPDLHSELNLSSLELGDSALYFCASSALPSGSSYNEQFFGPGTRLTVL.

To note about this clone: A read error is possible here, since a much larger clone lies one base away. Other DNA sequences of this sample code for an identical CDR3. J is TRBJ2-7 and V is TRBV11-2; D gene ambiguous. Trimming took off 0 bases at V and 0 bases at J, with 6 bases between the two ends. Germline V gives CDR1 SGHAT, CDR2 FQNNGV. The CDR3 has 14 residues. The CDR3: CASSLDRSSYEQYF. CDR3 coding DNA: TGTGCCAGCAGCTTAGACAGAAGCTCCTACGAGCAGTACTTC.

This clone was recorded only once. This chain connects TRBV18 to TRBJ2-1; 11 bases match TRBD2. Germline CDR1 and CDR2: KGHSH and LQKENI. V trimming: 1 base; J trimming: 6 bases; junction bases outside the gene matches: 5. The CDR3 runs 16 residues. CDR3 loop: CASSPLASGRRNEQFF. Written as DNA, the CDR3 is TGTGCCAGCTCACCACTTGCTAGCGGGAGGCGCAATGAGCAGTTCTTC.

The chain combines TRBV19 with TRBJ1-4; D unclear. Germline V CDR1 and CDR2: LNHDA, SQIVND (reference sequence). This CDR3 comprises 15 residues. Trimming stripped 5 bases from V and 3 bases from J, with 13 bases between. The chain's CDR3 is CASSSPTRANEKLFF. In nucleotides, the CDR3 is TGTGCCAGTAGTTCCCCGACCAGAGCTAATGAAAAACTGTTTTTT.

The chain combines TRBV6-6 with TRBJ1-1; D uncertain. Per the germline V gene, CDR1 is MNHNY and CDR2 is SVGAGI (reference sequence). The CDR3 is made up of 12 amino acids. Trimming pared 5 bases from V and 6 bases from J, leaving 10 bases between. CDR3 DNA: TGTGCCAGCAGTCTCGCCCAGCCTGAAGCTTTCTTT. It translates to CASSLAQPEAFF.

V gene TRBV25-1 combines with J gene TRBJ2-2; D is ambiguous. Germline V gene sequence: CDR1 MGHDK, CDR2 SYGVNS. The ends were cut back, 4 bases at V and 6 bases at J, with 21 bases in the middle. The CDR3 is 17 amino acids. CDR3 DNA sequence: TGTGCCAGCAGTGGCCTGCCTCCTCCCTCTGGGGCCGGGGAGCTGTTTTTT. Translating it yields CASSGLPPPSGAGELFF.

Regarding this clone: The same CDR3 can be traced to other DNA sequences in this sample. The chain couples TRBV19 to TRBJ1-1, with 7 nucleotides matching TRBD1. Trimming removed 3 bases from V and 0 bases from J; junction bases left unmatched: 1. CDR3 length: 14 residues. Germline V lookup: CDR1 LNHDA, CDR2 SQIVND (reference sequence). CDR3 region: CASSIQGVNTEAFF. The CDR3, as DNA: TGTGCCAGTAGTATCCAGGGGGTGAACACTGAAGCTTTCTTT.

The rearrangement links TRBV4-2 to TRBJ2-1, with 8 bases that match TRBD2. Unmatched junction bases numbered 7, after V lost 3 bases and J lost 0 bases. This CDR3 is built from 17 residues. CDR1 LGHNA and CDR2 YNFKEQ come from the germline V gene. This chain's CDR3 is CASSHPPSGSSYNEQFF. CDR3 in DNA: TGTGCCAGCAGCCACCCTCCCAGCGGGAGCTCCTACAATGAGCAGTTCTTC.

The chain recombines TRBV7-9 with TRBJ1-1, with D unresolved. There are 12 residues in the CDR3. Germline lookup yields CDR1 SEHNR and CDR2 FQNEAQ (reference sequence). Trimming pared 4 bases from V and 10 bases from J, leaving 13 bases between. The CDR3 region is CASSYLVIRAFF. The CDR3 DNA reads as TGTGCCAGCAGCTACCTGGTGATCCGAGCTTTCTTT.

The chain joins TRBV19 to TRBJ1-2, with D uncertain. Looked up from germline, CDR1 is LNHDA and CDR2 is SQIVND (reference sequence). This CDR3 has 14 amino acids. V lost 0 bases and J 0 bases, leaving 5 bases between the germline ends. CDR3 nucleotide sequence: TGTGCCAGTAGTATAGATTGGGCTAACTATGGCTACACCTTC. Translating gives CASSIDWANYGYTF.

CDR3: CASSPRDGPGGYTF. The CDR3 region has the DNA TGTGCCAGCTCACCACGAGACGGCCCGGGGGGCTACACCTTC. V gene TRBV18 combines with J gene TRBJ1-2; D unresolved. Trimming stripped 1 base from V and 8 bases from J, with 14 bases between. Germline CDR1 and CDR2: KGHSH and LQKENI. The CDR3 runs to 14 residues.

The gene calls are TRBV2 and TRBJ2-7; tentative D call: TRBD1 (6 bases). Germline V gene lookup returns CDR1 SNHLY and CDR2 FYNNEI. Trimming shortened V by 7 bases and J by 7 bases, and 20 bases separated the two germline ends. The CDR3 is 14 amino acids. CDR3 in DNA: TGTGCCAGCACAACTGAACAGGGAAGGCGAGAGCAGTACTTC. Residues: CASTTEQGRREQYF.

The rearrangement uses TRBV6-5 and TRBJ2-2; possibly TRBD1 or TRBD2 for D (7 bases each). Trimming took off 8 bases at V and 7 bases at J, with 14 bases between the two ends. The CDR3 runs to 13 residues. The germline gives CDR1 MNHEY, CDR2 SVGAGI. The CDR3 region is CASGRGRIGELFF. DNA of the CDR3: TGTGCCAGCGGGAGGGGGCGGATCGGGGAGCTGTTTTTT.

The rearrangement links TRBV5-6 to TRBJ1-6; tentative D call: TRBD1 (5 bases). Germline-derived CDR1 and CDR2 are SGHDT and YYEEEE. The CDR3 has 17 amino acids. Deletions cut 0 bases from V and 7 bases from J, with 17 bases between. CDR3 DNA: TGTGCCAGCAGCTTGGTAGCAGGGACGGGGGAAAATTCACCCCTCCACTTT. Translation gives CASSLVAGTGENSPLHF.

The chain carries TRBV4-3 and TRBJ1-2, with D possibly matching TRBD1 (5 bases). In germline, CDR1 is LGHNA, CDR2 YSLEER. The CDR3 sequence is 16 residues long. V lost 0 bases to trimming and J lost 4 bases, with 15 bases between them. The CDR3 loop reads CASSQDGRGSGYGYTF. For the CDR3, the DNA is TGCGCCAGCAGCCAAGATGGTCGGGGCTCTGGCTATGGCTACACCTTC.